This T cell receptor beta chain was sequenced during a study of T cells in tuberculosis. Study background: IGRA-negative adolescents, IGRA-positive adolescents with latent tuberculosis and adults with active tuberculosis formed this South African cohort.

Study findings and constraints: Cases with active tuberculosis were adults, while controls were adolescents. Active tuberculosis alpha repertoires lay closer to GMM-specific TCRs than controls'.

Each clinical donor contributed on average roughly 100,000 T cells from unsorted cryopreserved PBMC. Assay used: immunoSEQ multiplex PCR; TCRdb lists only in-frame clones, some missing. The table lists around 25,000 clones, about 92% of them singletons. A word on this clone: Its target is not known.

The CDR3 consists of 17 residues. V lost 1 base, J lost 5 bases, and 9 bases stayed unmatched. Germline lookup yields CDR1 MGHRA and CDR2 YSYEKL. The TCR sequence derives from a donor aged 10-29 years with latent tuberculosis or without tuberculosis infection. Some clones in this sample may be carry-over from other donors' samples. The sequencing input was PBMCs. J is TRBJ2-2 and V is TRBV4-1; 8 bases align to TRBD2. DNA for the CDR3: TGCGCCAGCAGCCAAGTCTCGCGGGAGGAATATACCGGGGAGCTGTTTTTT. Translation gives CASSQVSREEYTGELFF.